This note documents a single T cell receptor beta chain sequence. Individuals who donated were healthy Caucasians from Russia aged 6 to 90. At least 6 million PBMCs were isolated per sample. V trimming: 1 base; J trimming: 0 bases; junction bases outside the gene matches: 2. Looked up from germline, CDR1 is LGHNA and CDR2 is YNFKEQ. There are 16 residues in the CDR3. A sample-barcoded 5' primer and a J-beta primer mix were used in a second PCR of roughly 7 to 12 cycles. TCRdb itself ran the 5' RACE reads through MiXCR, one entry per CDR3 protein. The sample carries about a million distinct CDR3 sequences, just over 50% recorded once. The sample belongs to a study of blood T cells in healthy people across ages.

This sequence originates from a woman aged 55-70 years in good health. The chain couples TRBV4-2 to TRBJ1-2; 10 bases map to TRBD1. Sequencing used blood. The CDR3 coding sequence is TGTGCCAGCAGCCAAGCCGGGACAGGGGCTAACTATGGCTACACCTTC. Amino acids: CASSQAGTGANYGYTF.